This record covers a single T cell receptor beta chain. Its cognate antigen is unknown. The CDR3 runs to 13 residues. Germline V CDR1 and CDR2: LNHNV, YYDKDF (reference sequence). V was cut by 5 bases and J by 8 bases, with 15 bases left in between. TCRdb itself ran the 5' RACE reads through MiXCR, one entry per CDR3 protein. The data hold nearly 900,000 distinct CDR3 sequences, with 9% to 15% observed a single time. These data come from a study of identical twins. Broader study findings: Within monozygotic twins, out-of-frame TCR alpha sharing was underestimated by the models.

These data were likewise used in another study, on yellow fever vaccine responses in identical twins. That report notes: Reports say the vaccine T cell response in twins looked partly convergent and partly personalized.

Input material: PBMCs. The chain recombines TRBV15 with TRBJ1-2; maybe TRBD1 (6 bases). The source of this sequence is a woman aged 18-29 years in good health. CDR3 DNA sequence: TGTGCCACCAGCGATGCCAGAAGGGGGGGCTACACCTTC. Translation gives CATSDARRGGYTF.